In this sample, the clone carrying this T cell receptor beta chain turned up a few times. This entry belongs to a study of blood T cell repertoires in COVID-19. Study as a whole: PBMCs, B-cell-depleted T cells, or T cells were the source of the cDNA or gDNA that made up the material.

Clinical histories supplied by participants themselves formed the basis of cohort assignment. TCRdb keeps only in-frame clones here, not all; method: immunoSEQ multiplex PCR. The repertoire holds about 140,000 clones, with 60% to 80% as singletons. Sequences were obtained from PBMCs or T cells enriched from blood (not recorded which). The clonotype was recovered from a woman in her fifties or sixties who had recovered from COVID-19.

The CDR3 coding sequence is TGTGCCAGCAGCCCAGGACTAGCGGGGGCCGGGGGGGAGCTGTTTTTT. It encodes CASSPGLAGAGGELFF. The rearrangement joins TRBV5-4 to TRBJ2-2, with 13 bases identical to TRBD2. The germline gives CDR1 SGHNT, CDR2 YYREEE (reference sequence). Trimming cost V 4 bases and J 8 bases; bases outside gene matches: 8. The CDR3 extends over 16 amino acids.